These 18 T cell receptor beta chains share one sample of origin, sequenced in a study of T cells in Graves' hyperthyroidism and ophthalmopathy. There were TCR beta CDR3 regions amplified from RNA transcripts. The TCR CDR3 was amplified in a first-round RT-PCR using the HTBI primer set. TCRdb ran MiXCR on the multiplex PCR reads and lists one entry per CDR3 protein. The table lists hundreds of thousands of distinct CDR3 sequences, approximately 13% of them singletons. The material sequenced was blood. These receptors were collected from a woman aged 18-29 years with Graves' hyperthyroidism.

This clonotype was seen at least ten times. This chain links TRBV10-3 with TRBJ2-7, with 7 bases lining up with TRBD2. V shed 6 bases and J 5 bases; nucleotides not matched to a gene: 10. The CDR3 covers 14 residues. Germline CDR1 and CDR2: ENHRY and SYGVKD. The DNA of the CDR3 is TGTGCCATCAGCGCTGGACTAGAAGGTAACGAGCAGTACTTC. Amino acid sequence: CAISAGLEGNEQYF.

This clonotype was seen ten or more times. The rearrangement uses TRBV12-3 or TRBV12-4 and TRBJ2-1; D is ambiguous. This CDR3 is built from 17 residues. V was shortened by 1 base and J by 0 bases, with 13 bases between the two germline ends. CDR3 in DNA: TGTGCCAGCAGTTTAGGACAAGACTCGAGCTCCTACAATGAGCAGTTCTTC. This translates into CASSLGQDSSSYNEQFF.

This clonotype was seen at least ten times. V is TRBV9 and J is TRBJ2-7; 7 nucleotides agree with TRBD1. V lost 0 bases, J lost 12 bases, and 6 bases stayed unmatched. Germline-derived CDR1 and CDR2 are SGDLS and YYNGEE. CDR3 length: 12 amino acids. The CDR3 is CASSVGETGPYF. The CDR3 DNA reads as TGTGCCAGCAGCGTAGGCGAGACAGGGCCGTACTTC.

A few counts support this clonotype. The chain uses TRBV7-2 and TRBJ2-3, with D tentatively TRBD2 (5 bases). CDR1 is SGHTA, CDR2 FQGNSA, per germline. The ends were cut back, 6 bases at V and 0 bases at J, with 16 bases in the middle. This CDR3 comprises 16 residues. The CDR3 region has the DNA TGTGCCAGCAGTCAGGAGGCGGACTCTAGCACAGATACGCAGTATTTT. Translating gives CASSQEADSSTDTQYF.

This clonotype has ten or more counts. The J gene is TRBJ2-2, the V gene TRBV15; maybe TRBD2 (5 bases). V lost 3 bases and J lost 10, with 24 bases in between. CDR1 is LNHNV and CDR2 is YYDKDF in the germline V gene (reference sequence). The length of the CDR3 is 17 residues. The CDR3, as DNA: TGTGCCACCAGCAGGGCGAACAATGTCGGGGTCGCGAAGGAGCTGTTTTTT. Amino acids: CATSRANNVGVAKELFF.

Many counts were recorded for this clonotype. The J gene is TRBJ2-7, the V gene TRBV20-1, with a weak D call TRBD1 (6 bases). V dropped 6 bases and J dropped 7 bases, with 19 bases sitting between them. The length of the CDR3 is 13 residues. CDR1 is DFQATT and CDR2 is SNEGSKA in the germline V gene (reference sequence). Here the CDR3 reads CSAPQGTSEEQYF. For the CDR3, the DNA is TGCAGTGCCCCCCAGGGGACCTCTGAAGAGCAGTACTTC.

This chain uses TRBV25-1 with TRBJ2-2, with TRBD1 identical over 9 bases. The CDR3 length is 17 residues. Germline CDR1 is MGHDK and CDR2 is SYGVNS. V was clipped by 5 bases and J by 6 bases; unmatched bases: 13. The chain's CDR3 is CASSRPPGTGKAGELFF. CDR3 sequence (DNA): TGTGCCAGCAGTAGGCCTCCCGGGACAGGGAAGGCCGGGGAGCTGTTTTTT.

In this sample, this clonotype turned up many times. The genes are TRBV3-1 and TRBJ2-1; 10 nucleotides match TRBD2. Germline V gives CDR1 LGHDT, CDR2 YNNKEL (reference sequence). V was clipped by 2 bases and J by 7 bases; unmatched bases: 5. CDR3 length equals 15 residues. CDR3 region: CASSQIAGGANEQFF. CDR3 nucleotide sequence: TGTGCCAGCAGCCAAATAGCGGGAGGTGCGAATGAGCAGTTCTTC.

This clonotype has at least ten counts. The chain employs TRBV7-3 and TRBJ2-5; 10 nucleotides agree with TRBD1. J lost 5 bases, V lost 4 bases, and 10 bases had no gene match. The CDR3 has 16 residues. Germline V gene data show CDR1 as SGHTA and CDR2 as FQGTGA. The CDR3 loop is CASSSWGQGTLETQYF. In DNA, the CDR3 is TGTGCCAGCAGCTCTTGGGGACAGGGGACATTGGAGACCCAGTACTTC.

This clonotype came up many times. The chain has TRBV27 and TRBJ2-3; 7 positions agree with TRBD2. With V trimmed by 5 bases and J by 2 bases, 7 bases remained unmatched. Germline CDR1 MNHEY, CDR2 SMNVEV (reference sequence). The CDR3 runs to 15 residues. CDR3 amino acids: CASSKTSADTDTQYF. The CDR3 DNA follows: TGTGCCAGCAGTAAAACTAGCGCAGACACAGATACGCAGTATTTT.

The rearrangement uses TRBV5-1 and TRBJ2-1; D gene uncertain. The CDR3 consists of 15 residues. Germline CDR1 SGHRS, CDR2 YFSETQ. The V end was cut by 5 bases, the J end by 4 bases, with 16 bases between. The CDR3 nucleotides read TGCGCCAGCAGGGTGGGAATAAGCAGGTACAATGAGCAGTTCTTC. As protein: CASRVGISRYNEQFF.

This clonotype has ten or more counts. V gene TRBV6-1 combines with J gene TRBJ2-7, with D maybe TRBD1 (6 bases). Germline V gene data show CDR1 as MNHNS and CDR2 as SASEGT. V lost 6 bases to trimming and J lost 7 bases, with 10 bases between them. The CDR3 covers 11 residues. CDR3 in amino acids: CASRDRGEQYF. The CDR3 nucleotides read TGTGCCAGCAGGGACAGAGGTGAGCAGTACTTC.

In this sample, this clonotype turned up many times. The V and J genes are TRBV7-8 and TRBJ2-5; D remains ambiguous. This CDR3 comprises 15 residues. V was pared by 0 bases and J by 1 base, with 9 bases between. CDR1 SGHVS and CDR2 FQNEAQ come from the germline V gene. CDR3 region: CASSLAYRAQETQYF. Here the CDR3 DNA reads TGTGCCAGCAGCTTAGCTTATAGGGCCCAAGAGACCCAGTACTTC. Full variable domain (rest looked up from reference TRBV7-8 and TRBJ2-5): GAGVSQSPRYKVAKRGQDVALRCDPISGHVSLFWYQQALGQGPEFLTYFQNEAQLDKSGLPSDRFFAERPEGSVSTLKIQRTQQEDSAVYLCASSLAYRAQETQYFGPGTRLLVL.

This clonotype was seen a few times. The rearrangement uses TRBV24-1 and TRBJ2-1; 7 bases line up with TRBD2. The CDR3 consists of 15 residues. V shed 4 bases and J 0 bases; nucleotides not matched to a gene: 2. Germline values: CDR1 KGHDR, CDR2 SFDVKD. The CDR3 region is CATSEGGSSYNEQFF. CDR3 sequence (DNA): TGTGCCACCAGTGAGGGGGGGAGCTCCTACAATGAGCAGTTCTTC.

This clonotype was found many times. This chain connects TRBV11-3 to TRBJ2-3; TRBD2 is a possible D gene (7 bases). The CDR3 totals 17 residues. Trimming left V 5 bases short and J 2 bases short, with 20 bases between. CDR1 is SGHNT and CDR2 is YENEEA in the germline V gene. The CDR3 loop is CASSPRGGDTDTDTQYF. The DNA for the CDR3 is TGTGCCAGCAGCCCAAGGGGGGGGGACACCGACACAGATACGCAGTATTTT.

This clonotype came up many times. The CDR3 DNA is TGTGCCAGCAGCTCTCGGGACAGGGTAGATACGCAGTATTTT. Translation: CASSSRDRVDTQYF. J is TRBJ2-3 and V is TRBV11-2; 9 bases are a match to TRBD1. The V gene end was trimmed by 4 bases and the J gene end by 5 bases; junction bases not matched to a gene: 4. There are 14 residues in the CDR3. CDR1 and CDR2 (germline): SGHAT, FQNNGV.

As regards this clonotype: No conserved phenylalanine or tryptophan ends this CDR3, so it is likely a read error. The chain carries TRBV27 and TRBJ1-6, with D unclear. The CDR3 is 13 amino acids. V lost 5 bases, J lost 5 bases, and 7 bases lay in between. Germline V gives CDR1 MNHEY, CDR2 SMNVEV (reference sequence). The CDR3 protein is CASSPQDNSPLHL. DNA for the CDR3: TGTGCCAGCAGTCCCCAGGATAATTCACCCCTCCACCTT.

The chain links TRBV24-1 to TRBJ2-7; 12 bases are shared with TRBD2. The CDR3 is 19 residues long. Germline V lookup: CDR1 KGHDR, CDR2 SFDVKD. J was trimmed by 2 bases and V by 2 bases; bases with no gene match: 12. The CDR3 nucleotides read TGTGCCACCAGTGATTCGGGGCTAGCGGGAGGGCCGGAGCCCTACGAGCAGTACTTC. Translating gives CATSDSGLAGGPEPYEQYF.